This entry describes one T cell receptor (beta chain). The repertoire was sequenced with immunoSEQ multiplex PCR; TCRdb's copy has only in-frame clones and lacks some. This table has some 320,000 clones, about 90% appearing once. The data originate from a study of blood T cell repertoires in COVID-19. Grouping used clinical history reported by participants in a survey and questionnaire. In Cohort 3, a recovered donor had either two negative PCRs, clearance, or symptom resolution. CDR1 and CDR2 from the germline V gene are SNHLY and FYNNEI. The CDR3 covers 13 residues. V lost 3 bases to trimming and J lost 2 bases, with 8 bases between them.

V and J are TRBV2 and TRBJ2-7, with D perhaps TRBD1 (5 bases). The sequence was obtained from a woman younger than 45 who had recovered from COVID-19. Sequenced input: PBMCs or T cells enriched from blood (not recorded which). The CDR3 is CASSDAGTYEQYF. CDR3 nucleotides: TGTGCCAGCAGTGACGCAGGGACCTACGAGCAGTACTTC.